A selection of T cell receptor beta chains follows, all from one sample in a study of OX40 agonist ivuxolimab in advanced cancers. Sequenced by immunoSEQ multiplex PCR; TCRdb stores in-frame clones only, minus some. The sample carries some 50,000 clones, about nine tenths recorded once. The sequences come from CD4+ or CD8+ T cells sorted from blood, collected in a trial of the OX40 agonist ivuxolimab. These receptors were obtained from an adult with an advanced solid tumor such as melanoma, head and neck, liver or kidney cancer. CDR3s include the opening cysteine and the closing phenylalanine or tryptophan. The D gene is left open where the match is weak. Clone size, where shown, is once, few, many, or a class for clones that have expanded.

abundance	v_gene	d_gene	j_gene	CDR3aa	CDR3nt
-	TRBV2	TRBD2	TRBJ2-3	CASSERGGLAGAGTQYF	TGTGCCAGCAGTGAAAGGGGAGGACTAGCGGGAGCGGGTACGCAGTATTTT
-	TRBV6-1	-	TRBJ2-7	CASSERGGQYF	TGTGCCAGCAGTGAGAGGGGCGGGCAGTACTTC
-	TRBV6-5	TRBD1	TRBJ1-2	CASSRGQFYGYTF	TGTGCCAGCAGTAGGGGACAGTTTTATGGCTACACCTTC
-	TRBV4-3	TRBD1	TRBJ2-3	CASSRKPTGGWTDTQYF	TGCGCCAGCAGCCGCAAGCCGACAGGGGGCTGGACAGATACGCAGTATTTT
once	TRBV7-3	-	TRBJ2-7	CASSPRTGYEQYF	TGTGCCAGCAGCCCTCGGACGGGCTACGAGCAGTACTTC
few	TRBV28	-	TRBJ2-1	CASSSYRLGPTTYSTYNEQFF	TGTGCCAGCTCATCTTACCGCCTGGGACCAACAACATATTCCACCTACAATGAGCAGTTCTTC
-	TRBV14	TRBD2	TRBJ2-7	CASRFSGRPSYEQYF	TGTGCCAGCAGATTTAGCGGGAGACCCTCCTACGAGCAGTACTTC
-	TRBV10-2	TRBD2	TRBJ2-7	CASSLAGAYEQYF	TGCGCCAGCAGCCTAGCGGGGGCCTACGAGCAGTACTTC
-	TRBV5-1	TRBD2	TRBJ2-1	CASSFILAGSSYNEQFF	TGCGCCAGCAGCTTTATCCTAGCGGGCAGCTCCTACAATGAGCAGTTCTTC
-	TRBV6-6	-	TRBJ2-7	CASSYSGRGYEQYF	TGTGCCAGCAGTTACTCTGGCAGGGGTTACGAGCAGTACTTC
-	TRBV19	-	TRBJ2-2	CASSGGSKTGELFF	TGTGCCAGTAGTGGCGGCAGTAAGACCGGGGAGCTGTTTTTT
-	TRBV28	TRBD2	TRBJ2-1	CASSLWPSGGYNEQFF	TGTGCCAGCAGTTTATGGCCTAGCGGGGGCTACAATGAGCAGTTCTTC
-	TRBV5-1	TRBD1	TRBJ1-1	CASSLGDRGEAFF	TGCGCCAGCAGCTTGGGGGACAGGGGTGAAGCTTTCTTT
-	TRBV28	TRBD1	TRBJ2-7	CAAGTGSSYEQYF	TGTGCCGCCGGGACAGGGTCTTCCTACGAGCAGTACTTC
once	TRBV19	-	TRBJ2-7	CASSWGMYYEQYF	TGTGCCAGTAGTTGGGGCATGTACTACGAGCAGTACTTC
-	TRBV9	TRBD2	TRBJ2-1	CASSRLSGREGNEQFF	TGTGCCAGCAGCCGCCTCAGCGGGAGGGAGGGCAATGAGCAGTTCTTC
-	TRBV11-2	TRBD1	TRBJ2-1	CASSPSRGTAKQFF	TGTGCCAGCAGCCCCAGCAGAGGGACAGCGAAGCAGTTCTTC
-	TRBV2	-	TRBJ2-3	CASSERDHGTDTQYF	TGTGCCAGCAGTGAGCGGGACCACGGCACAGATACGCAGTATTTT
-	TRBV29-1	-	TRBJ2-7	CSALGVQGRSSYEQYF	TGCAGCGCCCTAGGGGTACAGGGCCGAAGCTCCTACGAGCAGTACTTC
-	TRBV6-6	TRBD1	TRBJ1-3	CASSTSGTEGNTIYF	TGTGCCAGCAGTACATCCGGGACAGAAGGAAACACCATATATTTT
-	TRBV9	-	TRBJ1-5	CASSVGGLSNQPQHF	TGTGCCAGCAGCGTAGGAGGGCTTAGCAATCAGCCCCAGCATTTT
-	TRBV7-6	-	TRBJ2-3	CASSSGDLGTDTQYF	TGTGCCAGCAGCTCAGGGGACTTGGGCACAGATACGCAGTATTTT
-	TRBV11-2	TRBD2	TRBJ2-1	CASSGGTSPYNEQFF	TGTGCCAGCAGCGGGGGGACTAGCCCCTACAATGAGCAGTTCTTC
-	TRBV6-5	-	TRBJ1-2	CASSYGPGENYGYTF	TGTGCCAGCAGTTACGGGCCAGGGGAGAACTATGGCTACACCTTC
-	TRBV9	-	TRBJ2-7	CASSPQTRNYEQYF	TGTGCCAGCAGCCCACAGACTCGGAACTACGAGCAGTACTTC
-	TRBV7-6	-	TRBJ2-7	CASSLNPTEQYF	TGTGCCAGCAGCTTAAACCCGACCGAGCAGTACTTC
-	TRBV7-2	TRBD2	TRBJ2-7	CASSLSGLAGGGNYEQYF	TGTGCCAGCAGCTTGTCCGGACTAGCGGGAGGGGGAAACTACGAGCAGTACTTC
-	TRBV7-2	-	TRBJ2-7	CASSKTYEQYF	TGTGCCAGCAGCAAAACGTACGAGCAGTACTTC
few	TRBV19	-	TRBJ1-1	CASSMEGYTEAFF	TGTGCCAGTAGTATGGAGGGATACACTGAAGCTTTCTTT
-	TRBV2	-	TRBJ1-1	CASTREQNTEAFF	TGTGCCAGCACCAGAGAGCAGAACACTGAAGCTTTCTTT
-	TRBV6-6	TRBD2	TRBJ2-2	CASSYVAGTNTGELFF	TGTGCCAGCAGTTACGTAGCGGGAACGAACACCGGGGAGCTGTTTTTT
-	TRBV7-9	-	TRBJ2-7	CASSLQVPTYEQYF	TGTGCCAGCAGCTTGCAGGTTCCTACCTACGAGCAGTACTTC
-	TRBV27	TRBD1	TRBJ1-2	CASSLSTGVYGYTF	TGTGCCAGCAGTTTATCGACAGGGGTCTATGGCTACACCTTC
-	TRBV5-4	-	TRBJ2-1	CASSLAVGGRFF	TGTGCCAGCAGCTTGGCCGTTGGGGGCCGGTTCTTC
few	TRBV29-1	-	TRBJ1-5	CSVVIRGNQPQHF	TGCAGCGTTGTTATCAGGGGCAATCAGCCCCAGCATTTT
-	TRBV4-1	TRBD2	TRBJ2-7	CASSQGTSGPYEQYF	TGCGCCAGCAGCCAAGGGACTAGCGGACCCTACGAGCAGTACTTC
-	TRBV7-2	-	TRBJ1-4	CASSRGSVRGEKLFF	TGTGCCAGCAGCCGGGGGTCAGTTAGAGGTGAAAAACTGTTTTTT
-	TRBV14	-	TRBJ1-4	CASSPDSPREKLFF	TGTGCCAGCAGCCCGGACAGCCCTAGGGAAAAACTGTTTTTT
-	TRBV27	-	TRBJ1-1	CASSLLPAGNTEAFF	TGTGCCAGCAGTTTGCTGCCAGCTGGGAACACTGAAGCTTTCTTT
-	TRBV28	-	TRBJ2-2	CASHYPLGSGTGELFF	TGTGCCAGCCATTACCCGTTGGGGAGCGGCACCGGGGAGCTGTTTTTT
once	TRBV7-6	TRBD2	TRBJ2-5	CASSDLGGTETQYF	TGTGCCAGCAGCGACCTGGGAGGGACTGAGACCCAGTACTTC
-	TRBV6-5	-	TRBJ2-5	CASSYGLGETQYF	TGTGCCAGCAGTTACGGGCTAGGAGAGACCCAGTACTTC
once	TRBV28	TRBD1	TRBJ1-2	CASSFPGGVWGYTF	TGTGCCAGCAGTTTCCCAGGGGGCGTGTGGGGCTACACCTTC
-	TRBV5-1	TRBD1	TRBJ2-5	CASSLGDRGFETQYF	TGCGCCAGCAGCTTGGGAGACAGGGGTTTCGAGACCCAGTACTTC
once	TRBV7-9	-	TRBJ2-7	CASSDDRSTYEQYF	TGTGCCAGCAGCGACGACAGGAGTACCTACGAGCAGTACTTC
-	TRBV18	-	TRBJ1-1	CASSLGRGMNTEAFF	TGTGCCAGCTCACTTGGCAGGGGAATGAACACTGAAGCTTTCTTT
-	TRBV28	TRBD2	TRBJ2-7	CASSLPAGGPYEQYF	TGTGCCAGCAGTCTCCCAGCGGGAGGGCCCTACGAGCAGTACTTC
-	TRBV29-1	TRBD1	TRBJ2-7	CSASGTDSYEQYF	TGCAGCGCCTCCGGGACAGACTCCTACGAGCAGTACTTC
-	TRBV9	TRBD2	TRBJ2-5	CASSVRAGGSETQYF	TGTGCCAGCAGCGTTCGGGCGGGAGGCTCTGAGACCCAGTACTTC
-	TRBV14	TRBD2	TRBJ2-3	CASSQDSGISADTQYF	TGTGCCAGCAGCCAAGATAGCGGGATTAGCGCAGATACGCAGTATTTT
-	TRBV7-8	-	TRBJ1-2	CASSYGTDNYGYTF	TGTGCCAGCAGCTACGGGACGGATAACTATGGCTACACCTTC